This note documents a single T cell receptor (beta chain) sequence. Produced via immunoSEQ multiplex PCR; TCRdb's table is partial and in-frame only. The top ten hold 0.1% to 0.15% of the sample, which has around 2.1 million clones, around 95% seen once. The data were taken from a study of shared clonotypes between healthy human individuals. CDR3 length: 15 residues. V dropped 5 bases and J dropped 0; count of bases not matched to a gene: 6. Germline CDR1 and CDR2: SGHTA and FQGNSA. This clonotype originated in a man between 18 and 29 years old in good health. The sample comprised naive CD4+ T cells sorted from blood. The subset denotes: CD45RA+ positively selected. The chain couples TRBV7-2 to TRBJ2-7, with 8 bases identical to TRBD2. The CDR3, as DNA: TGTGCCAGCAGCGTCACTAGCGGACTCTCCTACGAGCAGTACTTC. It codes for CASSVTSGLSYEQYF.